Listed below are T cell receptor beta chains from one sample, sequenced in a study of patients and donors after allogeneic stem cell transplantation. TCRdb ran MiXCR on the RT-PCR reads and lists one entry per CDR3 protein. The sample gives about 96,000 distinct CDR3 sequences, 40% to 60% of which show up once; 60% to 65% is in the top ten. What was sequenced was blood, either unsorted or a sorted T cell fraction (not recorded which). All receptors come from a human donor who was either an allogeneic HSCT recipient or a stem cell or donor lymphocyte infusion donor (not recorded which). It is not recorded whose cells these are; they may come from a transplant donor. Both conserved end residues are trimmed from each CDR3. Fields, in order: D gene, V gene, J gene, CDR3 protein. D genes are given only for firm matches.

.	TRBV5-1	TRBJ1-4	ASSPTAATNEKLF
.	TRBV6-5	TRBJ1-1	ASSYITGLGTEAF
.	TRBV7-2	TRBJ1-2	ASSSRTGRSGYT
.	TRBV7-2	TRBJ1-4	ASSFREGATNEKLF
.	TRBV7-2	TRBJ1-1	ASSLRGGDAEAF
TRBD1	TRBV7-2	TRBJ1-4	ASSPGTGGNEKLF
.	TRBV29-1	TRBJ1-2	SVGARQNYGYT
TRBD1	TRBV27	TRBJ1-5	ASQSTGQINQPQH
.	TRBV7-2	TRBJ1-3	ASSLYSGNTIY
.	TRBV12-3/TRBV12-4	TRBJ2-7	ASSPRQISYEQY
TRBD2	TRBV29-1	TRBJ2-1	SVEEASGKAYNEQF
.	TRBV7-9	TRBJ1-5	ASSWGVNQPQH
.	TRBV28	TRBJ1-5	ASSFSGDSNQPQH
TRBD2	TRBV7-7	TRBJ2-1	ASSSGGSSYNEQF
.	TRBV20-1	TRBJ1-5	SASGEYSNQPQH
.	TRBV15	TRBJ2-5	ATSEVPLTPGETQY
.	TRBV27	TRBJ2-7	ASSQDGAPYEQY
.	TRBV6-9	TRBJ2-3	SLASDTQY
TRBD1	TRBV28	TRBJ1-3	ASSDGTANSGNTIY
.	TRBV12-3/TRBV12-4	TRBJ1-1	ASSSQGREAF
.	TRBV7-2	TRBJ2-4	ASSSWGDGVDIQY
.	TRBV27	TRBJ1-1	ASSPFGVTEAF
.	TRBV10-3	TRBJ1-3	AIWAGPGNTIY
.	TRBV7-6	TRBJ1-4	ASSPTSGGEKLF
.	TRBV20-1	TRBJ1-1	SARGSRGPNTEAF
.	TRBV30	TRBJ1-5	AWDRQGNQPQH
.	TRBV19	TRBJ1-2	ASNLPSYGYT
.	TRBV4-2	TRBJ1-2	ASSQDFGAVNYGYT
.	TRBV5-1	TRBJ1-1	ASSLDLGHGTEAF
.	TRBV15	TRBJ1-2	ATSRSTESNYGYT
TRBD1	TRBV3-1	TRBJ2-1	ASSLQLLRGQMNEQF
TRBD1	TRBV6-5	TRBJ2-2	ASSTSGTGVTGELF
.	TRBV27	TRBJ1-2	ASSLGVVSDGYT
.	TRBV20-1	TRBJ2-1	SAPQSQEQF
.	TRBV12-3/TRBV12-4	TRBJ1-5	ASRRDDQPQH
TRBD1	TRBV7-6	TRBJ1-2	ASSLAIGGGPDYGYT
.	TRBV11-2	TRBJ1-1	ASSSKMLGSAF
.	TRBV27	TRBJ2-1	ASSPRAGNEQF
.	TRBV20-1	TRBJ2-7	SASNRNSYEQY
TRBD1	TRBV24-1	TRBJ2-1	ATYAPGTGVNEQF
.	TRBV18	TRBJ1-2	ASSPLTGAVYGYT
.	TRBV12-3/TRBV12-4	TRBJ2-7	ASSLWPLEQY
TRBD1	TRBV29-1	TRBJ1-1	SVDTGAINTEAF
.	TRBV25-1	TRBJ1-1	ASSGTGQNTEAF
TRBD1	TRBV4-3	TRBJ1-4	ASSPQGGEKLF
.	TRBV20-1	TRBJ1-1	SAGGAYTEAF
.	TRBV10-3	TRBJ2-7	AIKSWDPGEQY
.	TRBV10-3	TRBJ2-7	AISESTAANYEQY
TRBD1	TRBV20-1	TRBJ1-1	SARTGRLNTEAF
TRBD1	TRBV25-1	TRBJ1-1	ASALRTGGTEAF
.	TRBV10-3	TRBJ1-5	AISEVEVDQPQH
.	TRBV10-3	TRBJ2-7	AIADGYPSYEQY
.	TRBV29-1	TRBJ2-7	SVLRLPGGEQY
.	TRBV12-3/TRBV12-4	TRBJ1-5	ASSLAWRVDQPQH
.	TRBV5-1	TRBJ1-1	ASSSASLNTEAF